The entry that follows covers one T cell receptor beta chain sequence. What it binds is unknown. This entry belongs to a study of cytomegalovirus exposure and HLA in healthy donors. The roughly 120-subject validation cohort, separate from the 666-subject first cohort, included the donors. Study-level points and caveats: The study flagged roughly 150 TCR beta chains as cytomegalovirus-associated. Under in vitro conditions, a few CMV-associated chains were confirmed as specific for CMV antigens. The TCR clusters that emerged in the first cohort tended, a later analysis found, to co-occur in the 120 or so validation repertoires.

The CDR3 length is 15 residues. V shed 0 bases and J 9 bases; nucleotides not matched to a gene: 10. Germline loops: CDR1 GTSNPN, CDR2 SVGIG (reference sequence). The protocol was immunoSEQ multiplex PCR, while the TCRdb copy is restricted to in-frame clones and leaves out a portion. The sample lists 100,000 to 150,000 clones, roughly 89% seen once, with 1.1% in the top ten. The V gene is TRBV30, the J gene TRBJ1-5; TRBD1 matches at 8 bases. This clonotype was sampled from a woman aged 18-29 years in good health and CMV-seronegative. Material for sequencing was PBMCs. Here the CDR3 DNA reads TGTGCCTGGAGTGTACTTGAGGCAGGGGGCGGGCCCCAGCATTTT. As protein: CAWSVLEAGGGPQHF.